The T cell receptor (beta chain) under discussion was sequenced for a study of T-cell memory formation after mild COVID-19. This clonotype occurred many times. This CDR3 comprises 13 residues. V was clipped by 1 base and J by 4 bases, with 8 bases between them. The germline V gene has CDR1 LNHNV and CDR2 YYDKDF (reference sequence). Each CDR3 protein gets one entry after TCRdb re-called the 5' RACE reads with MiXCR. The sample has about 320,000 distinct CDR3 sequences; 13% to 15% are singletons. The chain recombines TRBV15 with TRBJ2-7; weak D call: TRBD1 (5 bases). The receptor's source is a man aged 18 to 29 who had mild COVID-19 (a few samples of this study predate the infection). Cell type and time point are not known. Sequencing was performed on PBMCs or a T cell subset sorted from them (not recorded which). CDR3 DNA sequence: TGTGCCACCAGCAGAGCCCCAGGGTACGAGCAGTACGTC. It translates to CATSRAPGYEQYV.